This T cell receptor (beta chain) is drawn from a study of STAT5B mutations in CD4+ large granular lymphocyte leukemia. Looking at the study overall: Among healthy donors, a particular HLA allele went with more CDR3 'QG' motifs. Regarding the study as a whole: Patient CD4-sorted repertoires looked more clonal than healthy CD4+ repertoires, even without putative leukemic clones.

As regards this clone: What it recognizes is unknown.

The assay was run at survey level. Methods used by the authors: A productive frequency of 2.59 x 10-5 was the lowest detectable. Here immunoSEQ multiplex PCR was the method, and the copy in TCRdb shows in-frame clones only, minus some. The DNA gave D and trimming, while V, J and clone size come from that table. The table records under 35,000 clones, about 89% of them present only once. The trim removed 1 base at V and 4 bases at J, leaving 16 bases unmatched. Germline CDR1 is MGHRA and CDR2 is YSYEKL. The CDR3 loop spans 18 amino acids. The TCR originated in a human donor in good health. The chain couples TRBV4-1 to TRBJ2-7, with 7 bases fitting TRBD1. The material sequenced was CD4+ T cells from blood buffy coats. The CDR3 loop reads CASSQAPPGQSLTYEQYF. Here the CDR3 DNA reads TGCGCCAGCAGCCAAGCCCCCCCGGGACAGAGTTTAACTTACGAGCAGTACTTC.